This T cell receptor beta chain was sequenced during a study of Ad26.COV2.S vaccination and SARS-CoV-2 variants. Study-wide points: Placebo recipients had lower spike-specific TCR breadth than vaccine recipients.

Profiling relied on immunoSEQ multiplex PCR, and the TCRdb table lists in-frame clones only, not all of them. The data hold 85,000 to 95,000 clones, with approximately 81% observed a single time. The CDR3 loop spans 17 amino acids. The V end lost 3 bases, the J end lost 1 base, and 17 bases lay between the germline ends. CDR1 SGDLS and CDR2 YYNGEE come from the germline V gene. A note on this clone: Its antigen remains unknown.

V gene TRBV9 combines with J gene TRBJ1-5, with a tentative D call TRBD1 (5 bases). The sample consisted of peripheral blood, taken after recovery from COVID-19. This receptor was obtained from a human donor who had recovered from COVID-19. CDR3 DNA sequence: TGTGCCAGCAGCGAAGAACCCGGGGCTGGGAGCAATCAGCCCCAGCATTTT. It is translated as CASSEEPGAGSNQPQHF.